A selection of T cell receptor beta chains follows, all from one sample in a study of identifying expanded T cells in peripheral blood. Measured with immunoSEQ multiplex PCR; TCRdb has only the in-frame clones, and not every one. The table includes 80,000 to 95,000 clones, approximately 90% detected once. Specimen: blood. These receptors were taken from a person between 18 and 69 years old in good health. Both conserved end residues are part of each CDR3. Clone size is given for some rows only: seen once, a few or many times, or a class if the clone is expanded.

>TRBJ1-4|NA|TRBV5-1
CASRLSAATNEKLFF
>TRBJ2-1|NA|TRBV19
CASSVTGPRGEQFF
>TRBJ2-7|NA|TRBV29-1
CSVEGTGGYEQYF
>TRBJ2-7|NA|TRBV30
CAWTDRGYEQYF
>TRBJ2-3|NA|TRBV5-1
CASSLERGSPDTQYF
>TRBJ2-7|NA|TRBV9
CASSVSTGGTYEQYF
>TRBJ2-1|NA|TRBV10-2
CASSEERGGYNEQFF
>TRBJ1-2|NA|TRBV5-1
CASSSGDYGYTF
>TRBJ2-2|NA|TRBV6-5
CASSREGTGELFF
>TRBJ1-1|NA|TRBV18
CASSPEQGTEAFF
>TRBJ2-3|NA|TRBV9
CASSSEGRHTDTQYF
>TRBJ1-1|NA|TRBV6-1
CASRWDSLNTEAFF
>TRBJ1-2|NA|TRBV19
CASSWDRGLRDGYTF
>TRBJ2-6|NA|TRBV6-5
CASSSGANVLTF
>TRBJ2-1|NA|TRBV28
CASSLWASGEQFF
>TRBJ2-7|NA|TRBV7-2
CASSTAGGYEQYF
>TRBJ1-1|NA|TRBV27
CATRQNTEAFF
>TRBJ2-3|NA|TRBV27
CASSPGTSGGKGTDTQYF
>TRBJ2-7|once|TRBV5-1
CASSLAGNSYEQYF
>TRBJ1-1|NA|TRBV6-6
CASSWGTHTEAFF
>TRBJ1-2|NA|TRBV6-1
CASSEVQGLDGYTF
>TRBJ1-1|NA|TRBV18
CASSLTQGAVNTEAFF
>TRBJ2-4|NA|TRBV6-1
CASSDGQGNIQYF
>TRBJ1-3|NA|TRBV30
CACPKDGTGGNTIYF
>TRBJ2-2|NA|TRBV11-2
CASSLVGRGLIGELFF
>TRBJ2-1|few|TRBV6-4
CASSGTGQHEQFF
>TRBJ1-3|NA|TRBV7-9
CASSLGGQGSGNTIYF
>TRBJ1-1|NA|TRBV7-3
CASSLRHLEAFF
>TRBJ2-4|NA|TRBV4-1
CASSQDASDIAKNIQYF
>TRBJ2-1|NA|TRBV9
CASSATVASGTSPYNEQFF
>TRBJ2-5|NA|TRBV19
CASRGQGAKETQYF
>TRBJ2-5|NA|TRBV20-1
CSAIKGETQYF
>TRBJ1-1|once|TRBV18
CASSPPGGNTEAFF
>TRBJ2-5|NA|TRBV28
CAIAPRGEGTQYF
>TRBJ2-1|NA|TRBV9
CASSRTGGAGYNEQFF
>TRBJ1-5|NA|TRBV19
CASSSFTGSNQPQHF
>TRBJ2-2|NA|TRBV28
CASSLYPGGNTGELFF
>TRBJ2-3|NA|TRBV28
CASSLLGTSGFTDTQYF
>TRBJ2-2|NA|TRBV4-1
CASRNLKTANTGELFF
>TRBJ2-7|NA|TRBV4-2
CASSQVRGLGAGVEYEQYF
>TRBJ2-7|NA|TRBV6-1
CASSDGTVHEQYF